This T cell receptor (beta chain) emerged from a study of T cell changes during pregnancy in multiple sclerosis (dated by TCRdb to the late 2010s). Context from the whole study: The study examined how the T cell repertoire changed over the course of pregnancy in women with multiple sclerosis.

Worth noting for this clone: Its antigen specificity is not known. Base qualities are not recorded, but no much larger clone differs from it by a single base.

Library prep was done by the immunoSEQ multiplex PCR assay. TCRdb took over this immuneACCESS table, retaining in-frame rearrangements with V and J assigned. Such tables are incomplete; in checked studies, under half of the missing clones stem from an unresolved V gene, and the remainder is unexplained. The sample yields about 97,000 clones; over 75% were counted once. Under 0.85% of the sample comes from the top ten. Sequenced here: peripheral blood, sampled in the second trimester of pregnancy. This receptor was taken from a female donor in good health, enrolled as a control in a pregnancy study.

The DNA reads TGCGCCAGCAGCCGGATAGGGGGAACTGAAGCTTTCTTT. Translated, this is CASSRIGGTEAFF. This receptor chain uses TRBV4-1 and TRBJ1-1; the D segment could be TRBD1, given 6 matching bases. CDR1 and CDR2 are read off the germline V gene as MGHRA and YSYEKL. Measured from the cysteine to the phenylalanine, the CDR3 is 13 residues long. Only the CDR3 region is kept as DNA, spanning 39 bases read in frame from base 1. V is cut by 4 bases and J by 5 bases, and the space between the germline ends is 11 bases.